One and the same sample provided the 10 T cell receptor beta chains below, sequenced in a study of blood T cell repertoires in COVID-19. Profiled with immunoSEQ multiplex PCR; TCRdb holds only in-frame clones, not every one. The sample consists of 15,000 to 20,000 clones, 75% to 90% of them appearing once. The sample was peripheral blood. All receptors come from a man in his 60s with active COVID-19.

The chain is built from TRBV19 and TRBJ1-6; unclear D gene. Trimming shortened V by 6 bases and J by 7 bases, and 10 bases separated the two germline ends. The CDR3 runs 13 residues. Germline CDR1 and CDR2: LNHDA and SQIVND (reference sequence). The CDR3, as DNA: TGTGCCAGTAGCGAGAAATGGAATTCACCCCTCCACTTT. This translates into CASSEKWNSPLHF.

V gene TRBV5-1 combines with J gene TRBJ1-2; 9 bases match TRBD1. CDR3 length: 18 amino acids. The germline gives CDR1 SGHRS, CDR2 YFSETQ. V was clipped by 4 bases and J by 6 bases; unmatched bases: 19. The CDR3 DNA reads TGCGCCAGCAGCGCCTCCGGGACAGGGTGGGGAATGGGAGATGGCTACACCTTC. This translates into CASSASGTGWGMGDGYTF. The variable domain in full, with the rest retrieved from reference TRBV5-1 and TRBJ1-2, is KAGVTQTPRYLIKTRGQQVTLSCSPISGHRSVSWYQQTPGQGLQFLFEYFSETQRNKGNFPGRFSGRQFSNSRSEMNVSTLELGDSALYLCASSASGTGWGMGDGYTFGSGTRLTVV.

The chain recombines TRBV28 with TRBJ1-2; D is possibly TRBD1 (6 bases). V was trimmed by 3 bases and J by 3 bases, leaving 8 bases between them. This CDR3 comprises 13 residues. Germline lookup yields CDR1 MDHEN and CDR2 SYDVKM. CDR3 region: CASSLDRYYGYTF. DNA for the CDR3: TGTGCCAGCAGTTTGGACAGATACTATGGCTACACCTTC.

The rearrangement joins TRBV7-2 to TRBJ1-3, with D unclear. CDR1 and CDR2 (germline): SGHTA, FQGNSA. Trimming left V 5 bases short and J 2 bases short, with 7 bases between. CDR3 length equals 13 residues. This CDR3 is CASSPQPGNTIYF. The CDR3 DNA is TGTGCCAGCAGCCCACAGCCTGGAAACACCATATATTTT.

In DNA form, the CDR3 reads TGCGCCAGCAGCTTGGCCCCGGGAGCCGGGCGCTCTGGAAACACCATATATTTT. Translating gives CASSLAPGAGRSGNTIYF. V and J are TRBV5-1 and TRBJ1-3; D uncertain. The CDR3 loop spans 18 amino acids. Germline lookup yields CDR1 SGHRS and CDR2 YFSETQ. The V end lost 0 bases, the J end lost 0 bases, and 16 bases lay between the germline ends.

CDR3 sequence (DNA): TGTGCCAGCAGCTTAGAACTGGGCCAGCCCCAGCATTTT. Its protein product is CASSLELGQPQHF. The gene calls are TRBV7-2 and TRBJ1-5; D not certain. V lost 1 base to trimming and J lost 7 bases, with 8 bases between them. Germline V gives CDR1 SGHTA, CDR2 FQGNSA. There are 13 residues in the CDR3. The full variable domain, in which reference TRBV7-2 and TRBJ1-5 provide the parts outside the CDR3, is GAGVSQSPSNKVTEKGKDVELRCDPISGHTALYWYRQSLGQGLEFLIYFQGNSAPDKSGLPSDRFSAERTGGSVSTLTIQRTQQEDSAVYLCASSLELGQPQHFGDGTRLSIL.

Details on this clone: An end of the junction differs from the germline gene, which may be a read error. This sequence joins TRBV9 and TRBJ1-1; TRBD1 might be the D (6 bases). Germline CDR1 SGDLS, CDR2 YYNGEE. The CDR3 runs to 13 residues. Written as DNA, the CDR3 is TGTGCCAGCAGCGCAACAGGGAACGCTGAAGCTTTCTTT. It is translated as CASSATGNAEAFF.

V and J are TRBV6-5 and TRBJ2-5; the D gene is possibly TRBD2 (5 bases). CDR1 is MNHEY and CDR2 is SVGAGI in the germline V gene. Trimming shortened V by 8 bases and J by 5 bases, and 9 bases separated the two germline ends. The CDR3 is 11 residues long. In DNA, the CDR3 is TGTGCCAGCGGTCGGAGGGAGACCCAGTACTTC. Encoded protein: CASGRRETQYF.

This clone is medium-sized in the sample. CDR3 in amino acids: CASSTGTGEHEKLFF. The CDR3 DNA reads as TGTGCCAGCAGCACCGGGACAGGGGAGCATGAAAAACTGTTTTTT. The chain couples TRBV28 to TRBJ1-4, with 10 bases matching TRBD1. V lost 6 bases to trimming and J lost 6 bases; unmatched junction nucleotides: 7. This CDR3 region has 15 residues. Germline V gene lookup returns CDR1 MDHEN and CDR2 SYDVKM. The whole variable domain, filled in from reference TRBV28 and TRBJ1-4, reads DVKVTQSSRYLVKRTGEKVFLECVQDMDHENMFWYRQDPGLGLRLIYFSYDVKMKEKGDIPEGYSVSREKKERFSLILESASTNQTSMYLCASSTGTGEHEKLFFGSGTQLSVL.

The V gene is TRBV19, the J gene TRBJ2-1, with TRBD2 as a possible D gene (5 bases). The V end lost 7 bases, the J end lost 2 bases, and 18 bases lay between the germline ends. This CDR3 spans 16 amino acids. Germline V lookup: CDR1 LNHDA, CDR2 SQIVND (reference sequence). The DNA for the CDR3 is TGTGCCAGTAAAAGGCCGGGATCGGGCGCCTACAATGAGCAGTTCTTC. Its protein is CASKRPGSGAYNEQFF.